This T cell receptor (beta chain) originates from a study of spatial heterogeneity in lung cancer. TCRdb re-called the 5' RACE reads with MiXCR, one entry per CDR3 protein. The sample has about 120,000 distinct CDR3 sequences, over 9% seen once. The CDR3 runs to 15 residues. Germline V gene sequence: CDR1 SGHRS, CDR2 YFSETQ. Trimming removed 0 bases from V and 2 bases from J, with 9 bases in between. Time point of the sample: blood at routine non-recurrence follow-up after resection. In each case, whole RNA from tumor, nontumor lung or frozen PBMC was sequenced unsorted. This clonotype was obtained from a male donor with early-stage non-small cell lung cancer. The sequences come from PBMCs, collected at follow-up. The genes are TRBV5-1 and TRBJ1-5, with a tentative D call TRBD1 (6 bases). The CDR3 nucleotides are TGCGCCAGCAGCTTGGATGGGGGCCGCAATCAGCCCCAGCATTTT. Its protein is CASSLDGGRNQPQHF.